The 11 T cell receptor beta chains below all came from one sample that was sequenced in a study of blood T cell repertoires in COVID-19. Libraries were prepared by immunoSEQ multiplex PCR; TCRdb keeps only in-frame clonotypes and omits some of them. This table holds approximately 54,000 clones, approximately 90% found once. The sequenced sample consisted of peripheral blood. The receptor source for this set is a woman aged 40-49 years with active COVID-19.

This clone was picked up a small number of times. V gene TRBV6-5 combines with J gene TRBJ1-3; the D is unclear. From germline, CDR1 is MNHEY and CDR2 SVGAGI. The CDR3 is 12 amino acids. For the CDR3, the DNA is TGTGCTGCCGAGAGCTCTGGAAACACCATATATTTT. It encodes CAAESSGNTIYF.

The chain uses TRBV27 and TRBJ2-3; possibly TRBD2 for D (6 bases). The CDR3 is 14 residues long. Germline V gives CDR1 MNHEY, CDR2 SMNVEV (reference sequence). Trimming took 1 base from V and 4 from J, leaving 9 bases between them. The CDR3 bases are TGTGCCAGCAGTTTATTAACTAGCTCAGATACGCAGTATTTT. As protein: CASSLLTSSDTQYF.

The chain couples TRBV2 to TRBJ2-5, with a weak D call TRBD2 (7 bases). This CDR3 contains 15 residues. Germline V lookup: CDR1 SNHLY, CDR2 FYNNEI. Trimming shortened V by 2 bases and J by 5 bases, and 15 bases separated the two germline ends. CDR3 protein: CASSEMAGAGETQYF. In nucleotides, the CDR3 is TGTGCCAGCAGTGAAATGGCGGGGGCCGGTGAGACCCAGTACTTC.

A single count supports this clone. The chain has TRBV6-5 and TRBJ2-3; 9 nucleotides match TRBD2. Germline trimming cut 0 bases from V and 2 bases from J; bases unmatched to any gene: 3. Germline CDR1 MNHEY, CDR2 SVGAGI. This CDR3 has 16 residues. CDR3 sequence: CASSYSTSGYTDTQYF. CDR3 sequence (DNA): TGTGCCAGCAGTTACTCTACTAGCGGGTACACAGATACGCAGTATTTT.

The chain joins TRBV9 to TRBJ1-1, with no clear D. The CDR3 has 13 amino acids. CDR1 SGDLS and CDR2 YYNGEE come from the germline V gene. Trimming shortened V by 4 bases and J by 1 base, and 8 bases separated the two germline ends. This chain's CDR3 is CASSLERNTEAFF. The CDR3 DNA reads TGTGCCAGCAGCTTGGAGAGGAACACTGAAGCTTTCTTT.

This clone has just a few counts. The CDR3 DNA sequence: TGTGCCAGCAGTACAGGGGGGACTGGAAACACCATATATTTT. Translated: CASSTGGTGNTIYF. This chain uses TRBV6-5 with TRBJ1-3; 8 bases are shared with TRBD1. The CDR3 sequence is 14 residues long. V shed 5 bases and J 2 bases; nucleotides not matched to a gene: 2. Per germline, CDR1 MNHEY and CDR2 SVGAGI.

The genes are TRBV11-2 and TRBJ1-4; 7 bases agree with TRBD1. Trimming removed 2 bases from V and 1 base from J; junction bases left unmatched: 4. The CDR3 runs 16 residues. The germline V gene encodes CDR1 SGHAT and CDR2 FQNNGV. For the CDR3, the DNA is TGTGCCAGCAGCTTACGGTCAGGGGGAACTAATGAAAAACTGTTTTTT. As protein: CASSLRSGGTNEKLFF. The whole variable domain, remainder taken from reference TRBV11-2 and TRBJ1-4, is EAGVAQSPRYKIIEKRQSVAFWCNPISGHATLYWYQQILGQGPKLLIQFQNNGVVDDSQLPKDRFSAERLKGVDSTLKIQPAKLEDSAVYLCASSLRSGGTNEKLFFGSGTQLSVL.

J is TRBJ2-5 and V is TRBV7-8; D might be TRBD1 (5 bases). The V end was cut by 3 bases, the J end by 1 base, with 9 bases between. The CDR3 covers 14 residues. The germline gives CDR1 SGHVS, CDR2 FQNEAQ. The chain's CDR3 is CASSLMTVQETQYF. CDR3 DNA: TGTGCCAGCAGCTTGATGACAGTCCAAGAGACCCAGTACTTC. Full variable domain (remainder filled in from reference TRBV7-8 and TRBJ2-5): GAGVSQSPRYKVAKRGQDVALRCDPISGHVSLFWYQQALGQGPEFLTYFQNEAQLDKSGLPSDRFFAERPEGSVSTLKIQRTQQEDSAVYLCASSLMTVQETQYFGPGTRLLVL.

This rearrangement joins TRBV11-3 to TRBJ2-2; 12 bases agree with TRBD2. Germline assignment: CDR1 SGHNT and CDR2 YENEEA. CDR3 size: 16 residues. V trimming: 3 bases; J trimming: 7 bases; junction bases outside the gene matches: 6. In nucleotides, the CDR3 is TGTGCCAGCAGCTTTAGACTAGCGGGGGTGAACGGGGAGCTGTTTTTT. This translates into CASSFRLAGVNGELFF.

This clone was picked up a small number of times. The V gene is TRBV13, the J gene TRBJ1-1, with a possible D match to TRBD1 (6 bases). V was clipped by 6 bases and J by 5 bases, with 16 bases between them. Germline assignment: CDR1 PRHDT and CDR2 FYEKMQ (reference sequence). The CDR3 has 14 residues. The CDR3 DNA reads TGTGCCAGCAGGAAACAGGGAAGTCGGACTGAAGCTTTCTTT. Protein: CASRKQGSRTEAFF.

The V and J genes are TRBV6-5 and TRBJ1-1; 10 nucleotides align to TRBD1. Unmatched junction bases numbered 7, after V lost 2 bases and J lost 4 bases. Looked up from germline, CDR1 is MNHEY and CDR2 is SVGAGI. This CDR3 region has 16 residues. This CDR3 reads CASSYLTGGLFTEAFF. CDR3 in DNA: TGTGCCAGCAGTTACCTGACAGGGGGCTTGTTCACTGAAGCTTTCTTT.